Listed here are 22 T cell receptor beta chains from one sample, sequenced in a study of blood T cell repertoires in COVID-19. Libraries were prepared by immunoSEQ multiplex PCR; TCRdb keeps only in-frame clonotypes and omits some of them. The profile shows some 65,000 clones, approximately 86% of them singletons. Source material: peripheral blood. The receptors shown here come from a man aged 35 to 55 with COVID-19, enrolled during active disease.

The chain couples TRBV6-2 or TRBV6-3 to TRBJ2-5; D perhaps matches TRBD2 (6 bases). Trimming removed 5 bases from V and 7 bases from J, with 14 bases in between. This CDR3 is 13 amino acids long. From germline, CDR1 is MNHEY and CDR2 SVGEGT. The CDR3 nucleotides are TGTGCCAGCAGTCAGTCACTAGCCGGGACCCAGTACTTC. Translation: CASSQSLAGTQYF.

The V gene is TRBV18, the J gene TRBJ1-1; maybe TRBD1 (5 bases). Trimming left V 6 bases short and J 3 bases short, with 11 bases between. Per the germline V gene, CDR1 is KGHSH and CDR2 is LQKENI. CDR3 length equals 13 residues. The CDR3 DNA reads as TGTGCCAGCTCCCAAGGGGAGGACACTGAAGCTTTCTTT. Its protein is CASSQGEDTEAFF.

The chain couples TRBV5-1 to TRBJ1-2; D is perhaps TRBD1 (5 bases). This CDR3 comprises 14 residues. Germline loops: CDR1 SGHRS, CDR2 YFSETQ. V was shortened by 4 bases and J by 1 base, with 11 bases between the two germline ends. CDR3 sequence (DNA): TGCGCCAGCAGCCAGGGCGGATATAACTATGGCTACACCTTC. Protein: CASSQGGYNYGYTF.

The chain is built from TRBV19 and TRBJ1-2; D remains unclear. The CDR3 consists of 17 residues. The V gene lost 4 bases and the J gene lost 2 bases, with 20 bases spanning the gap. The germline V gene has CDR1 LNHDA and CDR2 SQIVND (reference sequence). This CDR3 reads CASSTLPLTGNNYGYTF. For the CDR3, the DNA is TGTGCCAGTAGTACGCTCCCCCTGACGGGAAACAACTATGGCTACACCTTC.

This clone has just a few counts. The chain carries TRBV4-2 and TRBJ1-3; 11 nucleotides match TRBD1. Germline-derived CDR1 and CDR2 are LGHNA and YNFKEQ. This CDR3 has 15 residues. V dropped 2 bases and J dropped 9; count of bases not matched to a gene: 6. CDR3: CASSQPGQGGITIYF. The CDR3 bases are TGTGCCAGCAGCCAACCGGGACAGGGGGGGATCACCATATATTTT.

The chain has TRBV7-3 and TRBJ1-1; the D gene is possibly TRBD1 (5 bases). The CDR3 runs to 13 residues. Trimming removed 6 bases from V and 0 bases from J, with 8 bases in between. From germline, CDR1 is SGHTA and CDR2 FQGTGA. DNA for the CDR3: TGTGCCAGCAGGCAGACAGTGAACACTGAAGCTTTCTTT. This gives the protein CASRQTVNTEAFF.

The chain's CDR3 is CASSQVNQGEAFF. The CDR3 DNA reads as TGTGCCAGCAGCCAAGTGAACCAGGGTGAAGCTTTCTTT. The chain recombines TRBV3-1 (or the pseudogene TRBV3-2) with TRBJ1-1, with a weak D call TRBD1 (5 bases). Germline V gene sequence: CDR1 LGHDT, CDR2 YNNKEL (reference sequence). Trimming removed 1 base from V and 7 bases from J, with 10 bases in between. The CDR3 has 13 residues.

V gene TRBV7-9 combines with J gene TRBJ2-7, with D unresolved. The ends were cut back, 5 bases at V and 4 bases at J, with 9 bases in the middle. The CDR3 totals 12 residues. Per the germline V gene, CDR1 is SEHNR and CDR2 is FQNEAQ (reference sequence). The CDR3 nucleotides read TGTGCCAGCAGCGAAAACGGGTACGAGCAGTACTTC. This sequence encodes CASSENGYEQYF.

V usage is TRBV14 and J usage is TRBJ1-2; D is possibly TRBD1 (5 bases). The CDR3 runs to 15 residues. Per germline, CDR1 SGHDN and CDR2 FVKESK. The ends were cut back, 2 bases at V and 5 bases at J, with 15 bases in the middle. CDR3 loop: CASSQREGTLYGYTF. The CDR3 DNA reads as TGTGCCAGCAGCCAACGGGAGGGGACGTTGTATGGCTACACCTTC. Variable domain in full (rest from reference TRBV14 and TRBJ1-2): EAGVTQFPSHSVIEKGQTVTLRCDPISGHDNLYWYRRVMGKEIKFLLHFVKESKQDESGMPNNRFLAERTGGTYSTLKVQPAELEDSGVYFCASSQREGTLYGYTFGSGTRLTVV.

This clone appeared a single time. The chain employs TRBV14 and TRBJ1-1; D ambiguous. In germline, CDR1 is SGHDN, CDR2 FVKESK. The V end was cut by 0 bases, the J end by 4 bases, with 6 bases between. This CDR3 is built from 13 residues. The CDR3 DNA sequence: TGTGCCAGCAGCCAAGAGGCCTTCACTGAAGCTTTCTTT. Translating gives CASSQEAFTEAFF.

The rearrangement links TRBV10-3 to TRBJ2-3, with D perhaps TRBD1 (6 bases). The germline CDR1 and CDR2 sequences are ENHRY and SYGVKD. The length of the CDR3 is 15 residues. With 6 bases removed from V and 1 base from J, the gap between germline ends came to 14 bases. The CDR3 is CAIRRSEGGTDTQYF. CDR3 coding DNA: TGTGCCATCAGACGGAGTGAGGGGGGCACAGATACGCAGTATTTT.

V and J are TRBV13 and TRBJ1-1; 8 positions agree with TRBD1. The CDR3 consists of 16 residues. Germline loops: CDR1 PRHDT, CDR2 FYEKMQ (reference sequence). Germline trimming cut 4 bases from V and 3 bases from J; bases unmatched to any gene: 10. CDR3: CASSSRTGRQDTEAFF. CDR3 DNA sequence: TGTGCCAGCAGCTCCCGGACAGGGCGACAGGACACTGAAGCTTTCTTT.

The chain uses TRBV27 and TRBJ1-2, with 8 bases fitting TRBD1. V lost 3 bases to trimming and J lost 12 bases; unmatched junction nucleotides: 9. This CDR3 is built from 13 residues. CDR1 MNHEY and CDR2 SMNVEV come from the germline V gene (reference sequence). The CDR3 region has the DNA TGTGCCAGCAGTTTCGGGGACAGGACAGGGAACACCTTC. Amino acids: CASSFGDRTGNTF.

The V gene is TRBV6-1, the J gene TRBJ2-5, with 16 bases matching TRBD2. The trim removed 3 bases at V and 4 bases at J, leaving 8 bases unmatched. Germline V gives CDR1 MNHNS, CDR2 SASEGT. This CDR3 has 18 residues. The CDR3 bases are TGTGCCAGCAGTGATTTGGGACTAGCGGGGGGGCCGGGAGAGACCCAGTACTTC. It codes for CASSDLGLAGGPGETQYF.

The chain is built from TRBV5-1 and TRBJ2-1, with 8 bases lining up with TRBD2. The CDR3 runs to 15 residues. Trimming took 1 base from V and 3 from J; bases not matched to a gene: 3. In germline, CDR1 is SGHRS, CDR2 YFSETQ. CDR3 amino acids: CASSLLAGRYNEQFF. The CDR3 nucleotides read TGCGCCAGCAGCTTGCTAGCGGGCCGCTACAATGAGCAGTTCTTC. The complete variable domain, with remaining parts taken from reference TRBV5-1 and TRBJ2-1, reads KAGVTQTPRYLIKTRGQQVTLSCSPISGHRSVSWYQQTPGQGLQFLFEYFSETQRNKGNFPGRFSGRQFSNSRSEMNVSTLELGDSALYLCASSLLAGRYNEQFFGPGTRLTVL.

This clone was counted only a few times. The chain recombines TRBV6-5 with TRBJ1-5, with D possibly matching TRBD1 (6 bases). The CDR3 runs to 13 residues. Germline CDR1 and CDR2: MNHEY and SVGAGI. The germline V and J ends were trimmed by 5 bases and 4 bases, with 9 bases remaining between them. Written as DNA, the CDR3 is TGTGCCAGCAGTCCACAGGGTAATCAGCCCCAGCATTTT. It codes for CASSPQGNQPQHF.

The chain uses TRBV6-5 and TRBJ2-7; a weak D match, TRBD1 (6 bases). Trimming removed 0 bases from V and 4 bases from J, with 13 bases in between. The CDR3 totals 15 residues. Germline-derived CDR1 and CDR2 are MNHEY and SVGAGI. The CDR3: CASSYSPGQIYEQYF. The CDR3 DNA follows: TGTGCCAGCAGTTACTCACCGGGACAAATTTACGAGCAGTACTTC.

The chain is built from TRBV19 and TRBJ1-3, with D possibly being TRBD1 (5 bases). This CDR3 contains 14 residues. Germline V gene lookup returns CDR1 LNHDA and CDR2 SQIVND (reference sequence). The V gene lost 8 bases and the J gene lost 4 bases, with 15 bases spanning the gap. For the CDR3, the DNA is TGTGCCAGTTCTGACGGGGGGGGAGGAAACACCATATATTTT. Translating gives CASSDGGGGNTIYF. Complete variable domain (other parts from reference TRBV19 and TRBJ1-3): DGGITQSPKYLFRKEGQNVTLSCEQNLNHDAMYWYRQDPGQGLRLIYYSQIVNDFQKGDIAEGYSVSREKKESFPLTVTSAQKNPTAFYLCASSDGGGGNTIYFGEGSWLTVV.

The rearrangement links TRBV30 to TRBJ2-5; 13 bases agree with TRBD2. The CDR3 consists of 16 residues. Germline V gene data show CDR1 as GTSNPN and CDR2 as SVGIG (reference sequence). V was pared by 3 bases and J by 5 bases, with 9 bases of the junction left unmatched. The CDR3 nucleotides read TGTGCCTGGAGCTTACAGGGACTAGCGGGGCGGGAGACCCAGTACTTC. Residues: CAWSLQGLAGRETQYF.

This clone appeared once. The chain links TRBV7-8 to TRBJ2-7; D unclear. This CDR3 spans 13 amino acids. Trimming removed 0 bases from V and 4 bases from J, with 7 bases in between. The germline V gene has CDR1 SGHVS and CDR2 FQNEAQ. The CDR3 reads CASSLAHQYEQYF. Here the CDR3 DNA reads TGTGCCAGCAGCTTAGCACATCAATACGAGCAGTACTTC.

This sequence joins TRBV27 and TRBJ1-1; a weak D match, TRBD1 (6 bases). V was shortened by 6 bases and J by 3 bases, with 14 bases between the two germline ends. The CDR3 extends over 14 amino acids. The germline CDR1 and CDR2 sequences are MNHEY and SMNVEV (reference sequence). This CDR3 reads CASRSGAVHTEAFF. The CDR3 DNA is TGTGCCAGCAGATCAGGGGCCGTCCACACTGAAGCTTTCTTT.

The chain joins TRBV29-1 to TRBJ2-4; TRBD1 aligns across 7 bases. The CDR3 is 12 residues long. Germline CDR1 SQVTM, CDR2 ANQGSEA. V shed 5 bases, J shed 6 bases, and the junction held 4 bases outside the gene matches. Written as DNA, the CDR3 is TGCAGCGTTTTAGAGGGGGCAAACATTCAGTACTTC. Encoded protein: CSVLEGANIQYF.